This T cell receptor beta chain was documented in a study of T cell responses to AZD1222 COVID-19 vaccine. Study-wide findings and caveats: Once two AZD1222 doses were given, Spike-specific TCR breadth and depth went up.

Comments on this clone: The antigen is unknown.

Trimming pared 0 bases from V and 3 bases from J, leaving 11 bases between. This CDR3 region has 16 residues. Germline assignment: CDR1 MNHEY and CDR2 SMNVEV (reference sequence). The protocol was immunoSEQ multiplex PCR, while the TCRdb copy is restricted to in-frame clones and leaves out a portion. The table records approximately 110,000 clones, about 90% of them present only once. This sequence originates from an adult in good health. The sequencing here drew on peripheral blood, taken on day 0 of AZD1222 vaccination. The J gene is TRBJ1-4, the V gene TRBV27, with a weak D call TRBD1 (6 bases). The CDR3 protein is CASSLSTGFANEKLFF. The CDR3 DNA follows: TGTGCCAGCAGTTTATCAACAGGGTTTGCTAATGAAAAACTGTTTTTT.